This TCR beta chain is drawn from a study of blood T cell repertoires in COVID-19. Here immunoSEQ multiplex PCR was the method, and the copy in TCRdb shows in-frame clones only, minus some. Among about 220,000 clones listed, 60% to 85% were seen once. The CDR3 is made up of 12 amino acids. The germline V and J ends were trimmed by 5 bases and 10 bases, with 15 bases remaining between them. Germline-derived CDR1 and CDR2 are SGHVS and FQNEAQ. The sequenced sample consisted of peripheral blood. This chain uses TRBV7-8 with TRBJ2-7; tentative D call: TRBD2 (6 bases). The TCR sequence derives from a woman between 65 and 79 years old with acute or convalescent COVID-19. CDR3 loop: CASSPDGAGQYF. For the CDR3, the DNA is TGTGCCAGCAGCCCCGACGGGGCGGGACAGTACTTC.